This T cell receptor beta chain appears in the sequencing data of a study of CD8 T cells in ankylosing spondylitis. General study points: Among TCR beta sequences, a motif of several highly homologous variants appeared characteristic of ankylosing spondylitis blood. Researchers report that disease-linked clones proved CD8+ and relatively rare in peripheral blood.

Germline assignment: CDR1 SGHRS and CDR2 YFSETQ. The CDR3 extends over 17 amino acids. V trimming: 4 bases; J trimming: 4 bases; junction bases outside the gene matches: 13. This clonotype was counted at least ten times. Its specificity is not known. Researchers built TCR beta libraries using quantitative 5'-RACE with molecular barcodes. TCRdb re-derived calls from the 5' RACE reads in MiXCR, one entry per CDR3 protein. Of 200,000 to 250,000 distinct CDR3 sequences detected, about a quarter appear once; the ten largest clones hold 6.6%. The sequenced sample consisted of blood, either unsorted or a sorted T cell fraction (not recorded which). This sequence was found in a male donor with ankylosing spondylitis or in good health (not recorded which). The chain couples TRBV5-1 to TRBJ2-5; 10 bases line up with TRBD2. CDR3 amino acids: CASSLASGRNRLETQYF. For the CDR3, the DNA is TGCGCCAGCAGCCTTGCTAGCGGGAGAAATCGGTTAGAGACCCAGTACTTC.